Presented here are 23 T cell receptor beta chains from one specimen sequenced in a study of shared clonotypes between healthy human individuals. The assay was immunoSEQ multiplex PCR, and TCRdb's table has in-frame clones only and misses some. The repertoire has 550,000 to 600,000 clones, roughly 98% of them found once; the top ten carry 0.3%. The naive CD8 population came from CD45RO-negative cells selected for CCR7, without terminally differentiated effector memory CD45RA+ cells. The sequenced material came from naive CD8+ T cells sorted from blood. These receptors were obtained from a man aged 30 to 39 in good health.

The chain has TRBV10-3 and TRBJ2-3; TRBD1 agrees at 7 bases. V was clipped by 4 bases and J by 4 bases; unmatched bases: 11. The CDR3 totals 16 residues. Germline-derived CDR1 and CDR2 are ENHRY and SYGVKD. Here the CDR3 DNA reads TGTGCCATCAGTGTGTCGTCAGGGGGAGCCCCAGATACGCAGTATTTT. Amino acid sequence: CAISVSSGGAPDTQYF.

V and J are TRBV30 and TRBJ1-4, with D possibly being TRBD1 (6 bases). Trimming removed 0 bases at V and 12 bases at J, with 11 bases between. The germline gives CDR1 GTSNPN, CDR2 SVGIG (reference sequence). The CDR3 has 12 amino acids. CDR3 loop: CAWSVQGFELFF. The CDR3 region has the DNA TGTGCCTGGAGTGTACAGGGTTTTGAACTGTTTTTT.

This clone has just one count. The chain joins TRBV7-2 to TRBJ1-2; no reliable D call. The germline gives CDR1 SGHTA, CDR2 FQGNSA. V lost 1 base and J lost 0, with 15 bases in between. The CDR3 has 17 residues. Here the CDR3 reads CASSLVSGRASNYGYTF. For the CDR3, the DNA is TGTGCCAGCAGCTTAGTTTCCGGGCGTGCTTCTAACTATGGCTACACCTTC.

This chain connects TRBV4-3 to TRBJ2-2; unclear D gene. The CDR3 extends over 14 amino acids. Looked up from germline, CDR1 is LGHNA and CDR2 is YSLEER. Trimming pared 4 bases from V and 8 bases from J, leaving 14 bases between. The CDR3: CASSPDSIRGELFF. Here the CDR3 DNA reads TGCGCCAGCAGCCCGGATAGCATAAGAGGGGAGCTGTTTTTT.

The chain recombines TRBV7-9 with TRBJ2-3, with TRBD2 matching over 7 bases. Unmatched junction bases numbered 5, after V lost 2 bases and J lost 0 bases. The CDR3 runs to 16 residues. Germline V gene lookup returns CDR1 SEHNR and CDR2 FQNEAQ (reference sequence). The CDR3 DNA reads as TGTGCCAGCAGCTTAAGTAGCGGGCCTAGCACAGATACGCAGTATTTT. Translating gives CASSLSSGPSTDTQYF.

Written as DNA, the CDR3 is TGTGCCAGCAGTACACTGAACTATGGCTACACCTTC. This codes for CASSTLNYGYTF. This rearrangement joins TRBV9 to TRBJ1-2; D is uncertain. Germline loops: CDR1 SGDLS, CDR2 YYNGEE. The CDR3 consists of 12 residues. Deletions cut 5 bases from V and 2 bases from J, with 7 bases between.

The gene calls are TRBV7-9 and TRBJ2-1; 8 bases agree with TRBD1. CDR1 is SEHNR, CDR2 FQNEAQ, per germline (reference sequence). J lost 8 bases, V lost 4 bases, and 4 bases had no gene match. The CDR3 spans 13 residues. The CDR3 bases are TGTGCCAGCAGCTCCGGACAGGGATATGAGCAGTTCTTC. Its translation is CASSSGQGYEQFF.

In this sample, this clone turned up once. V gene TRBV2 combines with J gene TRBJ2-5, with D perhaps being TRBD1 or TRBD2 (5 bases each). The CDR3 runs to 13 residues. V lost 7 bases to trimming and J lost 4 bases, with 13 bases between them. Germline V gives CDR1 SNHLY, CDR2 FYNNEI. The CDR3 protein is CASTGPDLETQYF. The CDR3 coding sequence is TGTGCCAGCACGGGACCGGACCTAGAGACCCAGTACTTC.

The J gene is TRBJ2-3, the V gene TRBV7-3; D remains unclear. Germline CDR1 SGHTA, CDR2 FQGTGA. The CDR3 contains 15 residues. Trimming shortened V by 0 bases and J by 0 bases, and 7 bases separated the two germline ends. The CDR3 region is CASSLTPSSTDTQYF. CDR3 DNA: TGTGCCAGCAGCTTAACTCCTTCTAGCACAGATACGCAGTATTTT.

The chain recombines TRBV6-5 with TRBJ1-2, with D possibly being TRBD1 (5 bases). Germline V gives CDR1 MNHEY, CDR2 SVGAGI. The CDR3 covers 15 residues. With 2 bases removed from V and 6 bases from J, the gap between germline ends came to 16 bases. For the CDR3, the DNA is TGTGCCAGCAGTTACGGGCCTACAGGCGGTAATGGCTACACCTTC. It encodes CASSYGPTGGNGYTF.

This chain uses TRBV29-1 with TRBJ2-1, with 9 nucleotides matching TRBD1. Germline V lookup: CDR1 SQVTM, CDR2 ANQGSEA. This CDR3 has 15 amino acids. The V segment lost 6 bases and the J segment 0 bases; nucleotides outside the gene matches: 6. CDR3 coding DNA: TGCAGCGTGGCCGGGACAGGGAGCTCCTACAATGAGCAGTTCTTC. It encodes CSVAGTGSSYNEQFF.

The chain joins TRBV6-5 to TRBJ2-3; D gene ambiguous. The CDR3 has 12 amino acids. The V gene's germline CDR1 is MNHEY and CDR2 SVGAGI. V shed 2 bases and J shed 1 base, with 1 base lying between them. The CDR3 is CASSYGTDTQYF. In DNA form, the CDR3 reads TGTGCCAGCAGTTACGGCACAGATACGCAGTATTTT.

V gene TRBV4-1 combines with J gene TRBJ1-4, with D maybe TRBD1 (5 bases). The germline V and J ends were trimmed by 4 bases and 6 bases, with 15 bases remaining between them. The germline gives CDR1 MGHRA, CDR2 YSYEKL. This CDR3 has 15 residues. The CDR3 region is CASSPPGVGDEKLFF. CDR3 DNA sequence: TGCGCCAGCAGCCCCCCGGGGGTAGGTGATGAAAAACTGTTTTTT.

The V call is TRBV27, the J call TRBJ1-2; 7 bases match TRBD1. Unmatched junction bases numbered 13, after V lost 2 bases and J lost 1 base. CDR3 length equals 18 residues. In germline, CDR1 is MNHEY, CDR2 SMNVEV (reference sequence). In DNA form, the CDR3 reads TGTGCCAGCAGTTTAGGTTGGGACAGCACGAGACGTAACTATGGCTACACCTTC. It translates to CASSLGWDSTRRNYGYTF.

V is TRBV5-1 and J is TRBJ2-2, with unresolved D. The CDR3 extends over 14 amino acids. The V gene lost 0 bases and the J gene lost 0 bases, with 3 bases spanning the gap. CDR1 and CDR2 (germline): SGHRS, YFSETQ. The CDR3: CASSLGPNTGELFF. The CDR3, as DNA: TGCGCCAGCAGCTTGGGACCGAACACCGGGGAGCTGTTTTTT.

This rearrangement joins TRBV6-4 to TRBJ1-1, with 9 bases matching TRBD1. J gave up 5 bases and V 5 bases, and 6 bases lay outside the gene matches. CDR1 MRHNA and CDR2 SNTAGT come from the germline V gene. This CDR3 region has 14 residues. CDR3 nucleotides: TGTGCCAGCAGTTCACAGGGGGCAGGGACTGAAGCTTTCTTT. Translated, it gives CASSSQGAGTEAFF.

V usage is TRBV6-1 and J usage is TRBJ2-4, with D tentatively TRBD1 (6 bases). There are 14 residues in the CDR3. Germline V gene sequence: CDR1 MNHNS, CDR2 SASEGT. V shed 0 bases and J shed 10 bases, with 13 bases lying between them. The chain's CDR3 is CASSEAARGVIQYF. Here the CDR3 DNA reads TGTGCCAGCAGTGAAGCAGCCAGGGGAGTAATTCAGTACTTC.

This clone was observed a single time. V gene TRBV27 combines with J gene TRBJ2-7, with TRBD2 identical over 9 bases. The ends lost 4 bases at V and 4 bases at J; junction bases unmatched: 5. In germline, CDR1 is MNHEY, CDR2 SMNVEV (reference sequence). CDR3 length: 14 amino acids. CDR3: CASSSWTSEYEQYF. DNA of the CDR3: TGTGCCAGCAGTTCGTGGACTAGCGAGTACGAGCAGTACTTC.

J is TRBJ2-7 and V is TRBV7-6; TRBD1 agrees at 9 bases. Germline CDR1 reads SGHVS; CDR2 reads FNYEAQ. The CDR3 consists of 14 residues. Trimming removed 4 bases from V and 3 bases from J; junction bases left unmatched: 4. The CDR3 is CASSSTDRGYEQYF. The DNA of the CDR3 is TGTGCCAGCAGCTCTACGGACAGGGGCTACGAGCAGTACTTC.

V and J are TRBV7-9 and TRBJ1-1, with D perhaps matching TRBD1 (6 bases). Germline V gives CDR1 SEHNR, CDR2 FQNEAQ (reference sequence). Trimming removed 4 bases from V and 3 bases from J, with 9 bases in between. This CDR3 is built from 13 residues. The CDR3: CASSSQGHTEAFF. In nucleotides, the CDR3 is TGTGCCAGCAGCTCACAGGGCCACACTGAAGCTTTCTTT.

This chain links TRBV7-3 with TRBJ2-5, with D possibly being TRBD2 (5 bases). The length of the CDR3 is 17 residues. The V end was cut by 0 bases, the J end by 0 bases, with 14 bases between. CDR1 and CDR2 (germline): SGHTA, FQGTGA. This CDR3 reads CASSLTALSANQETQYF. CDR3 sequence (DNA): TGTGCCAGCAGCTTAACCGCCCTTAGCGCAAACCAAGAGACCCAGTACTTC.

The gene calls are TRBV10-2 and TRBJ1-5, with D unresolved. The germline V and J ends were trimmed by 7 bases and 0 bases, with 13 bases remaining between them. From germline, CDR1 is WSHSY and CDR2 SAAADI. The CDR3 consists of 15 residues. This CDR3 is CASTTQPYSNQPQHF. The CDR3 DNA reads TGCGCCAGCACTACACAGCCTTATAGCAATCAGCCCCAGCATTTT.

This clone turned up a few times. The V call is TRBV4-1, the J call TRBJ1-5; D is ambiguous. V lost 2 bases to trimming and J lost 4 bases, with 6 bases between them. Germline V gives CDR1 MGHRA, CDR2 YSYEKL. This CDR3 is built from 13 residues. The CDR3 DNA reads TGCGCCAGCAGCCAATACGGGAATCAGCCCCAGCATTTT. Protein: CASSQYGNQPQHF.